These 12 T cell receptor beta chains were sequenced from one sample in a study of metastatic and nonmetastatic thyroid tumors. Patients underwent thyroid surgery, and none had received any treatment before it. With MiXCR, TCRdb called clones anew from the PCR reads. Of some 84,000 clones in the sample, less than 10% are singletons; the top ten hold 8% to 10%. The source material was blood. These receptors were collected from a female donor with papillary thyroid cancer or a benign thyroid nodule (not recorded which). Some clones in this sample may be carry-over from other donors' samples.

CDR3 in amino acids: CASSPRERLSGNTIYF. DNA of the CDR3: TGTGCCAGCTCACCAAGAGAAAGACTCTCTGGAAACACCATATATTTT. The V call is TRBV18, the J call TRBJ1-3; D is undetermined. Germline V gene sequence: CDR1 KGHSH, CDR2 LQKENI. The CDR3 is made up of 16 amino acids. The V end lost 2 bases, the J end lost 0 bases, and 11 bases lay between the germline ends.

CDR3: CASSFQGMAQETQYF. The CDR3 coding sequence is TGCGCCAGCAGCTTCCAGGGAATGGCTCAAGAGACCCAGTACTTC. This chain joins TRBV5-1 and TRBJ2-5; perhaps TRBD1 as D (5 bases). CDR3 length: 15 amino acids. CDR1 is SGHRS, CDR2 YFSETQ, per germline. The V gene lost 2 bases and the J gene lost 2 bases, with 13 bases spanning the gap.

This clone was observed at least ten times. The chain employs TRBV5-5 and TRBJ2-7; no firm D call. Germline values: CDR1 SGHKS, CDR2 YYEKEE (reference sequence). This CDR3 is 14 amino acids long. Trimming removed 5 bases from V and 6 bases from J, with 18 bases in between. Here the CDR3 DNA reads TGTGCCAGCAGTAACGAGGACCCTCGGGCCGAGCAGTACTTC. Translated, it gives CASSNEDPRAEQYF.

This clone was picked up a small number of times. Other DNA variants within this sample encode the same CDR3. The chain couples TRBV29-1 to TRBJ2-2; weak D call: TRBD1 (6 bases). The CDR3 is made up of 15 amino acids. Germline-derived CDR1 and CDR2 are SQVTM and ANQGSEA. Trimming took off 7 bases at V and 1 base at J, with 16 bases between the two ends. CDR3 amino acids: CSALPGTKNTGELFF. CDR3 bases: TGCAGCGCCCTACCAGGGACAAAGAACACCGGGGAGCTGTTTTTT.

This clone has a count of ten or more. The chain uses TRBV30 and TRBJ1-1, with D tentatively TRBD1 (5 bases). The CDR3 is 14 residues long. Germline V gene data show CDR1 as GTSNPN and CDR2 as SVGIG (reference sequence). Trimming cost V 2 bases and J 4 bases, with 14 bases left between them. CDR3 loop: CAWSLALGGTEAFF. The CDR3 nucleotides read TGTGCCTGGAGTTTAGCCCTCGGGGGCACTGAAGCTTTCTTT.

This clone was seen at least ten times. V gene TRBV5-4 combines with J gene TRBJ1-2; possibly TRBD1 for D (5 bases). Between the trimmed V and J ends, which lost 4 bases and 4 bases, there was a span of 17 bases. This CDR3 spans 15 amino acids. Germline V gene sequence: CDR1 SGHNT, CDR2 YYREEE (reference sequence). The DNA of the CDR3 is TGTGCCAGCAGCCTTCGACAGAGGCTTCTCTATGGCTACACCTTC. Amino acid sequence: CASSLRQRLLYGYTF.

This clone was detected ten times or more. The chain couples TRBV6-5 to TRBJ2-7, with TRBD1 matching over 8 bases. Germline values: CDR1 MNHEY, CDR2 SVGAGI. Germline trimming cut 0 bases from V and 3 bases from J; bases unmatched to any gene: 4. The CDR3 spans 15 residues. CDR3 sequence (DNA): TGTGCCAGCAGTTACTCCGGGACAGGTGACTACGAGCAGTACTTC. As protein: CASSYSGTGDYEQYF.

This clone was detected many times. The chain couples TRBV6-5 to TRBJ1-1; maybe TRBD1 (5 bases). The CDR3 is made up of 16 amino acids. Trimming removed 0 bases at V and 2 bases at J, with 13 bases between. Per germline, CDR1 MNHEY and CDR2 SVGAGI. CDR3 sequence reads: CASSYSLWGVNTEAFF. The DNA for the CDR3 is TGTGCCAGCAGTTACTCTCTTTGGGGGGTCAACACTGAAGCTTTCTTT.

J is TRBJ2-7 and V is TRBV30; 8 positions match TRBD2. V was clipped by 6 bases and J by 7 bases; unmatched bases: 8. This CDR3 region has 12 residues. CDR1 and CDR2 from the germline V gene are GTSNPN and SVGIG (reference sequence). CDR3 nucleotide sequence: TGTGCCTGTACCCCGGGGGGGTTAGAGCAGTACTTC. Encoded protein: CACTPGGLEQYF.

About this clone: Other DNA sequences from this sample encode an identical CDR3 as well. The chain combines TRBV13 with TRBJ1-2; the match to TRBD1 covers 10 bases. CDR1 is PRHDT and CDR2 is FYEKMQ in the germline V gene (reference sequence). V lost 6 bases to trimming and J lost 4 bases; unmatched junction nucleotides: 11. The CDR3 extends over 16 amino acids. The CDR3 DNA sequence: TGTGCCAGCAGTTCCAATGGGGACAGGGGAGTCTATGGCTACACCTTC. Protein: CASSSNGDRGVYGYTF.

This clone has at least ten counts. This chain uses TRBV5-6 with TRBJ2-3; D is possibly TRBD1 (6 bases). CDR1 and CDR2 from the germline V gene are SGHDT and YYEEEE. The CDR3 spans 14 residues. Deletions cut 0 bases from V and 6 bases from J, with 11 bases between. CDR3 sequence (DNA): TGTGCCAGCAGCTTGGGAGGGGGTTGGGATACGCAGTATTTT. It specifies CASSLGGGWDTQYF.

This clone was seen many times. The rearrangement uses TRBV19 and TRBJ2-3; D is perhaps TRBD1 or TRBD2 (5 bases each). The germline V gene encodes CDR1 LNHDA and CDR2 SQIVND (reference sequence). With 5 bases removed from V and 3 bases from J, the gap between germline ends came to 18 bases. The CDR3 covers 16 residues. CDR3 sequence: CASSVYRKGGTDTQYF. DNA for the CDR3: TGTGCCAGTAGTGTCTACAGGAAAGGAGGAACAGATACGCAGTATTTT.